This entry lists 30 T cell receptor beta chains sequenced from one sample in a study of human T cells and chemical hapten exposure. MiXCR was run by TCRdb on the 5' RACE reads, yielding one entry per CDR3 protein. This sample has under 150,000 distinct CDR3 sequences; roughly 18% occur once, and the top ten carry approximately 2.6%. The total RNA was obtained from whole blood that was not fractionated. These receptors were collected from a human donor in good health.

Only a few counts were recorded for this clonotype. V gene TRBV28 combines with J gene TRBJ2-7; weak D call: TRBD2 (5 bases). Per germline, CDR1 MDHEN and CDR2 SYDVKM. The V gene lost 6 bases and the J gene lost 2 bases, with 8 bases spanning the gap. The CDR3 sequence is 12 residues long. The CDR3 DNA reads TGTGCCAGCAGCGGGATGCCCTACGAGCAGTACTTC. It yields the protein CASSGMPYEQYF. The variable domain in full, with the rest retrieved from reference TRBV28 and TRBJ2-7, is DVKVTQSSRYLVKRTGEKVFLECVQDMDHENMFWYRQDPGLGLRLIYFSYDVKMKEKGDIPEGYSVSREKKERFSLILESASTNQTSMYLCASSGMPYEQYFGPGTRLTVT.

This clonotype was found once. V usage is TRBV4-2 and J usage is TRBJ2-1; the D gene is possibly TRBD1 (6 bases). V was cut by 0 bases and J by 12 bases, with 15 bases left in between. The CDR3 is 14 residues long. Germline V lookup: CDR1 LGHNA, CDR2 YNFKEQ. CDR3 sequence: CASSQDRDHRVQFF. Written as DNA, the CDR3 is TGTGCCAGCAGCCAAGATCGAGACCACAGGGTGCAGTTCTTC.

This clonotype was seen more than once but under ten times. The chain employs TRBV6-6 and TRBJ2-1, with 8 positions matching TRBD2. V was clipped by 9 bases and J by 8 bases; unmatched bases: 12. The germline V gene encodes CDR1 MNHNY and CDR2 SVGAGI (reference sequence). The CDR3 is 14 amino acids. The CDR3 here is CASRRLAQLDEQFF. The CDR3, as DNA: TGTGCCAGTCGACGACTAGCGCAGTTGGATGAGCAGTTCTTC.

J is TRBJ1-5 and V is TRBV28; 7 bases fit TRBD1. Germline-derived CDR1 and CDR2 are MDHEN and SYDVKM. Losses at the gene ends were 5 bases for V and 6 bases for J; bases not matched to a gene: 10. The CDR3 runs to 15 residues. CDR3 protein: CASSQPQGLGQPQHF. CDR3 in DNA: TGTGCCAGCAGTCAACCACAGGGGTTGGGTCAGCCCCAGCATTTT.

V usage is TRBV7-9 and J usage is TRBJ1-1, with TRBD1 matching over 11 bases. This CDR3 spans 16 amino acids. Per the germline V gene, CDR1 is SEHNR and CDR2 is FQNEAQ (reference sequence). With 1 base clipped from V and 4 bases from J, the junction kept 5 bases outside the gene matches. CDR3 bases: TGTGCCAGCAGCTTAGGGACAGGGGGCTTCGGCACTGAAGCTTTCTTT. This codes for CASSLGTGGFGTEAFF.

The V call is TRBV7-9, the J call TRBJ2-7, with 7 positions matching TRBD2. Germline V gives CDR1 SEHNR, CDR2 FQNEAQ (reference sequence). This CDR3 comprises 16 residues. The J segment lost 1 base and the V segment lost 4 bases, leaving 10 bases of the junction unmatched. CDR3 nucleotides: TGTGCCAGCAGCTCACCTCTCAGCGGGGCTTCCTACGAGCAGTACTTC. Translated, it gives CASSSPLSGASYEQYF.

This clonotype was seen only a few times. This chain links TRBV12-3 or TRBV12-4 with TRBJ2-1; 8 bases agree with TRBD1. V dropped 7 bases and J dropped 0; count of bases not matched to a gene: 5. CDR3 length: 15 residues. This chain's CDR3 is CASTPGQVSYNEQFF. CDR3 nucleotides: TGTGCCAGCACCCCGGGACAGGTCTCCTACAATGAGCAGTTCTTC.

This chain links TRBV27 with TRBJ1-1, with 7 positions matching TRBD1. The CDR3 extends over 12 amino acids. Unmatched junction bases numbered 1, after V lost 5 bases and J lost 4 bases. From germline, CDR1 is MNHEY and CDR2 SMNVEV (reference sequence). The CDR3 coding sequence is TGTGCCAGCAGTCAGGGGGGCACTGAAGCTTTCTTT. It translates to CASSQGGTEAFF.

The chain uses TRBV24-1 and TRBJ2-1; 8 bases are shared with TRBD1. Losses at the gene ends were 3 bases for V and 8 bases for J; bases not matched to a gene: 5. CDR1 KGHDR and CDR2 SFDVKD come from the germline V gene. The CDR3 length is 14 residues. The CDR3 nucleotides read TGTGCCACCAGTGATGGACAGGGTTTGGATGAGCAGTTCTTC. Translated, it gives CATSDGQGLDEQFF.

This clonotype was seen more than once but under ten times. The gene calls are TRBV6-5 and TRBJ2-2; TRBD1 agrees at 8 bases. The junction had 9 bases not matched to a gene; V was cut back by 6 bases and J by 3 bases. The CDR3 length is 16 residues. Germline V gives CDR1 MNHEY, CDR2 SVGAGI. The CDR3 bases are TGTGCCAGCAGCCGCCCCCAGGGGGCGGACACCGGGGAGCTGTTTTTT. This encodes CASSRPQGADTGELFF.

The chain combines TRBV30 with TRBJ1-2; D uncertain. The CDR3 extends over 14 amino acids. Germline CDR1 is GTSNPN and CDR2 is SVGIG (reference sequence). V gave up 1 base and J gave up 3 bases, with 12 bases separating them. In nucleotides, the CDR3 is TGTGCCTGGAGTGCTTTGGGCCCGGACTATGGCTACACCTTC. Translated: CAWSALGPDYGYTF. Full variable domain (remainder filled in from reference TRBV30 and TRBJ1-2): SQTIHQWPATLVQPVGSPLSLECTVEGTSNPNLYWYRQAAGRGLQLLFYSVGIGQISSEVPQNLSASRPQDRQFILSSKKLLLSDSGFYLCAWSALGPDYGYTFGSGTRLTVV.

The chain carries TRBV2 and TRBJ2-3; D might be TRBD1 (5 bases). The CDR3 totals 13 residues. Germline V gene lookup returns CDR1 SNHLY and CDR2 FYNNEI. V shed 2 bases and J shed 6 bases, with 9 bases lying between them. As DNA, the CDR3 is TGTGCCAGCAGTGAATATGGGGCGGATACGCAGTATTTT. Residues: CASSEYGADTQYF.

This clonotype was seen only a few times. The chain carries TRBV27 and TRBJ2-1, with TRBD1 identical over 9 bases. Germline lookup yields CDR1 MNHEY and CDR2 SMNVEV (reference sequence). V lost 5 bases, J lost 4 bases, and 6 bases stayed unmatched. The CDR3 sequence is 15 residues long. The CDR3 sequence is CASSPRTGAYNEQFF. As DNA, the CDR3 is TGTGCCAGCAGTCCAAGGACAGGGGCGTACAATGAGCAGTTCTTC.

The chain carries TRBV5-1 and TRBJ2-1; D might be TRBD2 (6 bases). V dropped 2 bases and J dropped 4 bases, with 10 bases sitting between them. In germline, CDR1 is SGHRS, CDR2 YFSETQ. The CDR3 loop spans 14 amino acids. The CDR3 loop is CASSFTGEYNEQFF. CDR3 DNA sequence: TGCGCCAGCAGCTTTACGGGAGAGTACAATGAGCAGTTCTTC. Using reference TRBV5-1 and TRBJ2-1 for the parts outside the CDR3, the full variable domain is KAGVTQTPRYLIKTRGQQVTLSCSPISGHRSVSWYQQTPGQGLQFLFEYFSETQRNKGNFPGRFSGRQFSNSRSEMNVSTLELGDSALYLCASSFTGEYNEQFFGPGTRLTVL.

CDR3 sequence: CASSLSGLSSYEQYF. CDR3 nucleotides: TGTGCCAGCAGTTTAAGTGGGCTAAGCTCCTACGAGCAGTACTTC. J is TRBJ2-7 and V is TRBV28; no firm D call. This CDR3 is built from 15 residues. Trimming removed 2 bases at V and 0 bases at J, with 11 bases between. The germline gives CDR1 MDHEN, CDR2 SYDVKM.

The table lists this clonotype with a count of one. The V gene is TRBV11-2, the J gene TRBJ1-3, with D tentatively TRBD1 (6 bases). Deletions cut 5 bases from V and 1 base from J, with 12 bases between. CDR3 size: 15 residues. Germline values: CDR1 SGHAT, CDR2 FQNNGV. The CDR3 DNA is TGTGCCAGCAGCCGAAGGGGGGGATCTGGAAACACCATATATTTT. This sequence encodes CASSRRGGSGNTIYF.

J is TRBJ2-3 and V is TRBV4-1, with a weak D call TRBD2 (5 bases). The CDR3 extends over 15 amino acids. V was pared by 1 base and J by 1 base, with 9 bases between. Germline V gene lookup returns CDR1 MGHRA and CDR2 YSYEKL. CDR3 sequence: CASSQVGGRTDTQYF. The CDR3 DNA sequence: TGCGCCAGCAGCCAAGTAGGCGGGCGCACAGATACGCAGTATTTT.

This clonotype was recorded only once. DNA for the CDR3: TGTGCCAGCAGCTTAAGGGGGACTAGCGGGAGCACAGATACGCAGTATTTT. Its protein is CASSLRGTSGSTDTQYF. This chain links TRBV7-2 with TRBJ2-3; 12 nucleotides align to TRBD2. The length of the CDR3 is 17 residues. With 2 bases clipped from V and 0 bases from J, the junction kept 3 bases outside the gene matches. Germline CDR1 reads SGHTA; CDR2 reads FQGNSA. The whole variable domain, remainder taken from reference TRBV7-2 and TRBJ2-3, is GAGVSQSPSNKVTEKGKDVELRCDPISGHTALYWYRQSLGQGLEFLIYFQGNSAPDKSGLPSDRFSAERTGGSVSTLTIQRTQQEDSAVYLCASSLRGTSGSTDTQYFGPGTRLTVL.

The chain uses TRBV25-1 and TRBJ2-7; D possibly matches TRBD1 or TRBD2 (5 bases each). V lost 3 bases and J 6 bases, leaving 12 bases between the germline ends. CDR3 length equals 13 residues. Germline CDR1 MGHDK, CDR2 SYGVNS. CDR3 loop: CASSDPVGVEQYF. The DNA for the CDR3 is TGTGCCAGCAGTGACCCCGTGGGGGTCGAGCAGTACTTC.

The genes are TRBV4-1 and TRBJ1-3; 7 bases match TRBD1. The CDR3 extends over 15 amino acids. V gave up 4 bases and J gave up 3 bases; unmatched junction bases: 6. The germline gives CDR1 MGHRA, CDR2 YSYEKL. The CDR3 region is CASSPRQGGGNTIYF. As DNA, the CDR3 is TGCGCCAGCAGCCCTAGACAGGGCGGTGGAAACACCATATATTTT.

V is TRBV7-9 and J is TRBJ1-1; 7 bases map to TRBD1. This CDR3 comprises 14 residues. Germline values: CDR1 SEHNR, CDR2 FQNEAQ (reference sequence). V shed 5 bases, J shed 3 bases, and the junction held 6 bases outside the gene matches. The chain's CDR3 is CASSHTGEDTEAFF. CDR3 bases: TGTGCCAGCAGCCATACAGGGGAAGACACTGAAGCTTTCTTT. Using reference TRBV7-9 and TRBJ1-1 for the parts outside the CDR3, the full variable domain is DTGVSQNPRHKITKRGQNVTFRCDPISEHNRLYWYRQTLGQGPEFLTYFQNEAQLEKSRLLSDRFSAERPKGSFSTLEIQRTEQGDSAMYLCASSHTGEDTEAFFGQGTRLTVV.

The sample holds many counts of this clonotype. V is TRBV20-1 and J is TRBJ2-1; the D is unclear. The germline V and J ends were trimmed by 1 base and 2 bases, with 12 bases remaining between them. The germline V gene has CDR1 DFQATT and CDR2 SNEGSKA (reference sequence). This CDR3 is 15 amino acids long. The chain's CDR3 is CSARVLGSAYNEQFF. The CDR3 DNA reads TGCAGTGCTAGAGTGTTGGGAAGCGCCTACAATGAGCAGTTCTTC.

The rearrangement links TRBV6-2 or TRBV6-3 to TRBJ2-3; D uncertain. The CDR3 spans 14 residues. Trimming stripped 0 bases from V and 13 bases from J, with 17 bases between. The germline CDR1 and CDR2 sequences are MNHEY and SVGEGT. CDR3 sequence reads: CASSYSTPGSAKYF. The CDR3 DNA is TGTGCCAGCAGTTACTCGACCCCTGGCTCCGCTAAGTATTTT.

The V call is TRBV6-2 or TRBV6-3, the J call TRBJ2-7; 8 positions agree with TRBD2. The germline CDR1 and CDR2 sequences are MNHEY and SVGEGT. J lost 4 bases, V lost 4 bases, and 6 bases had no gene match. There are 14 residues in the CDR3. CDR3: CASSWSGSRYEQYF. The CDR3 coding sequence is TGTGCCAGCAGTTGGAGCGGGAGTAGATACGAGCAGTACTTC.

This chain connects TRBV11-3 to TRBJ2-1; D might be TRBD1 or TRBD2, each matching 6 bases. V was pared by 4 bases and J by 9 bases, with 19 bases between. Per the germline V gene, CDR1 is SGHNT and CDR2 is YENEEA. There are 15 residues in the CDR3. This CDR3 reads CASSSWGAPRGEQFF. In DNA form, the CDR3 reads TGTGCCAGCAGCTCCTGGGGGGCCCCCCGGGGTGAGCAGTTCTTC.

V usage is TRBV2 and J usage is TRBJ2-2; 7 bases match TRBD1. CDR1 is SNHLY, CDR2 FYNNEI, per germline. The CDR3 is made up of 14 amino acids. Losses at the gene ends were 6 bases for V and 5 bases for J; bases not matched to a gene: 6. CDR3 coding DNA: TGTGCCAGCAGCGTAATACAGGGGACCGGGGAGCTGTTTTTT. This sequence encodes CASSVIQGTGELFF.

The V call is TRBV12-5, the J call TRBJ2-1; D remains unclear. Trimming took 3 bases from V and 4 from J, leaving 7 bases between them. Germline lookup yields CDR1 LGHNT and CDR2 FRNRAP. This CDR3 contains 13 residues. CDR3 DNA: TGTGCTAGTGGTTTCATCGGATACAATGAGCAGTTCTTC. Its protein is CASGFIGYNEQFF.

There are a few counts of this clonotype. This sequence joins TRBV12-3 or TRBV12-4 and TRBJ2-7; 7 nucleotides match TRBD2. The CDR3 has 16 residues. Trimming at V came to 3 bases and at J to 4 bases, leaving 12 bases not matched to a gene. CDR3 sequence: CASSLGGTPTQYEQYF. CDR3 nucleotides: TGTGCCAGCAGTTTGGGGGGGACTCCGACCCAATACGAGCAGTACTTC.

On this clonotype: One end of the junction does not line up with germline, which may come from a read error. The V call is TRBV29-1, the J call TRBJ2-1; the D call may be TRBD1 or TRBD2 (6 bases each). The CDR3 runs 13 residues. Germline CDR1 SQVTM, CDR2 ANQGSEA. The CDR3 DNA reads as TGTGGCACGGGGGCCAGCTCCTACAATGAGCAGTTCTTC. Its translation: CGTGASSYNEQFF.

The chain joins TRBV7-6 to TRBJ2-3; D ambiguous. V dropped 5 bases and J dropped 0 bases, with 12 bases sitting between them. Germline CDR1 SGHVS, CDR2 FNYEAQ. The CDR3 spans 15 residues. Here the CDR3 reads CASSPLPASTDTQYF. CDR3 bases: TGTGCCAGCAGCCCCCTTCCGGCTAGCACAGATACGCAGTATTTT.